The 23 T cell receptor beta chains given below trace back to one sample, sequenced in a study of cytomegalovirus exposure and HLA in healthy donors. A multiplex PCR was run with 60 Vbeta primers and 13 Jbeta primers. Using immunoSEQ multiplex PCR, the repertoire was profiled, and TCRdb retains in-frame clones only, with some absent. The sample consists of around 82,000 clones, over 70% of them appearing once. The sample comprised PBMCs. These receptor sequences come from a male donor in good health and CMV-seropositive.

The gene calls are TRBV6-6 and TRBJ1-4; D call uncertain. V lost 2 bases to trimming and J lost 3 bases, with 7 bases between them. This CDR3 spans 14 amino acids. CDR1 is MNHNY and CDR2 is SVGAGI in the germline V gene (reference sequence). The CDR3 here is CASSYGGPNEKLFF. The CDR3 DNA follows: TGTGCCAGCAGTTACGGAGGGCCTAATGAAAAACTGTTTTTT.

The chain couples TRBV7-9 to TRBJ2-5; D is unclear. V lost 5 bases to trimming and J lost 3 bases, with 13 bases between them. Germline V gives CDR1 SEHNR, CDR2 FQNEAQ (reference sequence). This CDR3 has 14 amino acids. The CDR3 nucleotides read TGTGCCAGCAGCCATGGTTACGCAGAAGAGACCCAGTACTTC. Translation gives CASSHGYAEETQYF. Full variable domain (outside the CDR3, taken from reference TRBV7-9 and TRBJ2-5): DTGVSQNPRHKITKRGQNVTFRCDPISEHNRLYWYRQTLGQGPEFLTYFQNEAQLEKSRLLSDRFSAERPKGSFSTLEIQRTEQGDSAMYLCASSHGYAEETQYFGPGTRLLVL.

This rearrangement joins TRBV2 to TRBJ2-1; 7 bases fit TRBD2. Germline lookup yields CDR1 SNHLY and CDR2 FYNNEI. This CDR3 region has 13 residues. With V trimmed by 4 bases and J by 8 bases, 5 bases remained unmatched. Here the CDR3 DNA reads TGTGCCAGCAGTGCACTAGCGTGGGATGAGCAGTTCTTC. This gives the protein CASSALAWDEQFF.

The V and J genes are TRBV7-2 and TRBJ1-2, with TRBD1 matching over 9 bases. This CDR3 is 15 amino acids long. Trimming cost V 5 bases and J 1 base; bases outside gene matches: 5. CDR1 SGHTA and CDR2 FQGNSA come from the germline V gene. CDR3 residues: CASSLGTGFNYGYTF. CDR3 nucleotides: TGTGCCAGCAGCCTAGGGACAGGGTTTAACTATGGCTACACCTTC.

V is TRBV21-1 and J is TRBJ2-3; the table's TRBD2 call for D was not verified on the DNA. TRBV21-1 counts as a pseudogene. The CDR3 consists of 17 residues. CDR3 DNA sequence: TGTGCCAGCAGCTTGGGACTAGCGGGAGTAAGCACAGATACGCAGTATTTT. Encoded protein: CASSLGLAGVSTDTQYF.

The chain employs TRBV7-9 and TRBJ1-6, with D possibly matching TRBD1 (5 bases). Germline assignment: CDR1 SEHNR and CDR2 FQNEAQ (reference sequence). Trimming took 3 bases from V and 7 from J, leaving 10 bases between them. The CDR3 has 14 residues. The CDR3 DNA reads as TGTGCCAGCAGCTTCGGTCAGGGAAATTCACCCCTCCACTTT. This sequence encodes CASSFGQGNSPLHF. Combining the CDR3 with reference TRBV7-9 and TRBJ1-6 gives the whole variable domain DTGVSQNPRHKITKRGQNVTFRCDPISEHNRLYWYRQTLGQGPEFLTYFQNEAQLEKSRLLSDRFSAERPKGSFSTLEIQRTEQGDSAMYLCASSFGQGNSPLHFGNGTRLTVT.

With regard to this clone: Germline is not matched at one junction end, which may reflect a read error. Written as DNA, the CDR3 is TGTGCCAGCAGCTTAGAATTCCGTAGCGGGAGCTCCCACAATGAGCAGTTCTTC. Translating gives CASSLEFRSGSSHNEQFF. This rearrangement joins TRBV13 to TRBJ2-1, with 9 bases fitting TRBD2. Germline V gives CDR1 PRHDT, CDR2 FYEKMQ (reference sequence). This CDR3 comprises 18 residues.

The chain combines TRBV18 with TRBJ1-4; 8 bases line up with TRBD1. Germline CDR1 reads KGHSH; CDR2 reads LQKENI. This CDR3 is 15 amino acids long. Trimming took 3 bases from V and 3 from J; bases not matched to a gene: 3. In DNA, the CDR3 is TGTGCCAGCTCACCGCCGGGACAGGCTAATGAAAAACTGTTTTTT. This translates into CASSPPGQANEKLFF. Combining the CDR3 with reference TRBV18 and TRBJ1-4 gives the whole variable domain NAGVMQNPRHLVRRRGQEARLRCSPMKGHSHVYWYRQLPEEGLKFMVYLQKENIIDESGMPKERFSAEFPKEGPSILRIQQVVRGDSAAYFCASSPPGQANEKLFFGSGTQLSVL.

The rearrangement uses TRBV5-1 and TRBJ2-1; D remains unclear. CDR1 is SGHRS, CDR2 YFSETQ, per germline. The CDR3 has 15 amino acids. Trimming left V 5 bases short and J 0 bases short, with 12 bases between. The CDR3, as DNA: TGCGCCAGCAGGCCACGACAAAGCTCCTACAATGAGCAGTTCTTC. It yields the protein CASRPRQSSYNEQFF.

J is TRBJ2-1 and V is TRBV5-4, with D perhaps TRBD1 (7 bases). Per germline, CDR1 SGHNT and CDR2 YYREEE (reference sequence). The CDR3 is 15 residues long. Trimming took off 0 bases at V and 8 bases at J, with 15 bases between the two ends. CDR3 DNA sequence: TGTGCCAGCAGCTTGGAGTCTGGCAGGGGGGATGAGCAGTTCTTC. This encodes CASSLESGRGDEQFF.

V and J are TRBV11-1 and TRBJ2-5; 7 bases fit TRBD1. V lost 5 bases, J lost 7 bases, and 13 bases stayed unmatched. The CDR3 consists of 15 residues. Germline V CDR1 and CDR2: SGHAT, FQDESV (reference sequence). Here the CDR3 DNA reads TGTGCCAGCAGCCCAGCCGGGACAGTGATGGTGACCCAGTACTTC. Translating it yields CASSPAGTVMVTQYF. The whole variable domain, filled in from reference TRBV11-1 and TRBJ2-5, reads EAEVAQSPRYKITEKSQAVAFWCDPISGHATLYWYRQILGQGPELLVQFQDESVVDDSQLPKDRFSAERLKGVDSTLKIQPAELGDSAMYLCASSPAGTVMVTQYFGPGTRLLVL.

The V and J genes are TRBV6-1 and TRBJ2-7; D is possibly TRBD1 (6 bases). Germline V gene lookup returns CDR1 MNHNS and CDR2 SASEGT. V gave up 4 bases and J gave up 3 bases, with 10 bases separating them. The CDR3 is made up of 13 amino acids. The CDR3 sequence is CASSGGHSYEQYF. The CDR3 coding sequence is TGTGCCAGCAGTGGGGGACATAGCTACGAGCAGTACTTC.

This chain connects TRBV27 to TRBJ2-2; 9 positions match TRBD2. This CDR3 comprises 16 residues. CDR1 and CDR2 from the germline V gene are MNHEY and SMNVEV (reference sequence). Losses at the gene ends were 6 bases for V and 2 bases for J; bases not matched to a gene: 7. The CDR3 sequence: CASSPSGRINTGELFF. The CDR3 DNA is TGTGCCAGCAGCCCAAGCGGGAGGATCAACACCGGGGAGCTGTTTTTT.

Only one count was recorded for this clone. The chain joins TRBV15 to TRBJ1-2, with a possible D match to TRBD1 (6 bases). V shed 5 bases and J shed 4 bases, with 14 bases lying between them. The CDR3 totals 14 residues. The germline V gene has CDR1 LNHNV and CDR2 YYDKDF (reference sequence). CDR3 protein: CATSPGGTLYGYTF. CDR3 DNA sequence: TGTGCCACCAGCCCGGGGGGGACACTCTATGGCTACACCTTC.

The chain has TRBV5-1 and TRBJ1-3; possible D gene TRBD1, 5 bases. The germline gives CDR1 SGHRS, CDR2 YFSETQ. Deletions cut 2 bases from V and 2 bases from J, with 8 bases between. CDR3 size: 14 residues. DNA for the CDR3: TGCGCCAGCAGCTTTCAGGGTGCTGGAAACACCATATATTTT. This gives the protein CASSFQGAGNTIYF.

V usage is TRBV7-2 and J usage is TRBJ2-7; D unresolved. Germline V gene data show CDR1 as SGHTA and CDR2 as FQGNSA. V dropped 3 bases and J dropped 0 bases, with 9 bases sitting between them. This CDR3 contains 14 residues. CDR3 nucleotides: TGTGCCAGCAGCTTCACAGCCCCCTCCTACGAGCAGTACTTC. It is translated as CASSFTAPSYEQYF. The entire variable domain, with the rest obtained from reference TRBV7-2 and TRBJ2-7, is as follows: GAGVSQSPSNKVTEKGKDVELRCDPISGHTALYWYRQSLGQGLEFLIYFQGNSAPDKSGLPSDRFSAERTGGSVSTLTIQRTQQEDSAVYLCASSFTAPSYEQYFGPGTRLTVT.

Concerning this clone itself: The germline gene is not matched at one end of the junction; a read error may be the cause. This CDR3 reads CGVDGVAGLDEQYF. The CDR3 bases are TGCGGCGTTGATGGGGTAGCGGGACTGGACGAGCAGTACTTC. The chain is built from TRBV29-1 and TRBJ2-7; 8 bases map to TRBD2. This CDR3 is 14 amino acids long. Per the germline V gene, CDR1 is SQVTM and CDR2 is ANQGSEA.

CDR3 DNA: TGTGCCAGCAGCCCGGGCCGGGGGACGGAAGGCTACACCTTC. It translates to CASSPGRGTEGYTF. The rearrangement links TRBV5-4 to TRBJ1-2; D perhaps matches TRBD1 (5 bases). Deletions cut 4 bases from V and 8 bases from J, with 18 bases between. The CDR3 totals 14 residues. The germline V gene has CDR1 SGHNT and CDR2 YYREEE (reference sequence).

The V gene is TRBV2, the J gene TRBJ1-3; 7 bases fit TRBD1. J was trimmed by 0 bases and V by 5 bases; bases with no gene match: 1. CDR3 length: 14 residues. Germline CDR1 reads SNHLY; CDR2 reads FYNNEI. The CDR3 DNA is TGTGCCAGCAGTCGGGACAGCTCTGGAAACACCATATATTTT. Amino acid sequence: CASSRDSSGNTIYF.

V is TRBV4-2 and J is TRBJ2-2, with 12 bases fitting TRBD2. J lost 5 bases, V lost 3 bases, and 7 bases had no gene match. The CDR3 extends over 17 amino acids. Germline CDR1 and CDR2: LGHNA and YNFKEQ. This CDR3 is CASSHPGLAGGTGELFF. The CDR3 DNA reads TGTGCCAGCAGCCATCCTGGGCTAGCGGGGGGGACCGGGGAGCTGTTTTTT.

In its sample, this clone was seen a few times. This chain uses TRBV6-5 with TRBJ1-4; 9 nucleotides line up with TRBD1. The V segment lost 0 bases and the J segment 5 bases; nucleotides outside the gene matches: 1. This CDR3 comprises 15 residues. Germline CDR1 reads MNHEY; CDR2 reads SVGAGI. The CDR3 reads CASSYSGTGNEKLFF. CDR3 DNA: TGTGCCAGCAGTTACTCGGGGACAGGGAATGAAAAACTGTTTTTT.

The rearrangement joins TRBV19 to TRBJ2-5, with 10 bases aligning to TRBD2. Germline V CDR1 and CDR2: LNHDA, SQIVND (reference sequence). The CDR3 contains 15 residues. V lost 5 bases, J lost 4 bases, and 7 bases stayed unmatched. The CDR3 loop is CASSEQRGGPETQYF. The DNA for the CDR3 is TGTGCCAGTAGTGAACAGCGGGGGGGCCCAGAGACCCAGTACTTC.

In this sample, this clone turned up once. This chain uses TRBV9 with TRBJ2-3; 12 nucleotides agree with TRBD2. The trim removed 1 base at V and 9 bases at J, leaving 9 bases unmatched. CDR1 is SGDLS, CDR2 YYNGEE, per germline. This CDR3 region has 16 residues. The CDR3 region is CASSVNPGLAGLTQYF. CDR3 coding DNA: TGTGCCAGCAGCGTAAATCCAGGACTAGCGGGGTTAACGCAGTATTTT.